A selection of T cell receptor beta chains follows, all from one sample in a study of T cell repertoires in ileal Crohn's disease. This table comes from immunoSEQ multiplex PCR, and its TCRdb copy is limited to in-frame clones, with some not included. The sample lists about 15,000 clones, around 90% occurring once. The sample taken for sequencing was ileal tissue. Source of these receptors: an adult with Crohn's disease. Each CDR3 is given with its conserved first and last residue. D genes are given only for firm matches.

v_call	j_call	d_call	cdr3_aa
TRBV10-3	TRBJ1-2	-	CAISDYHGYTF
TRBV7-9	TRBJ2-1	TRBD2	CASSSQTSGRYNEQFF
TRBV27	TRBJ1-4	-	CASLGAVGEKLFF
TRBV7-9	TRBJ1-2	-	CASSPEAGVAF
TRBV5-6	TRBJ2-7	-	CASSSPGESYEQYF
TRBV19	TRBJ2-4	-	CASEGWANIQYF
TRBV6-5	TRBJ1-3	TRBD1	CASSAGTAGNTIYF
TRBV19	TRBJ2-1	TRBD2	CASSIRTSGSDPIYNEQFF
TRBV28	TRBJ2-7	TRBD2	CASSLAGESYEQYF
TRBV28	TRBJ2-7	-	CASSFPGIFWHEQYF
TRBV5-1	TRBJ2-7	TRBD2	CASRLAGGINEQYF
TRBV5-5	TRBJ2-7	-	CASSLGLFNYEQYF
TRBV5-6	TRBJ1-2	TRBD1	CASSDRGYWNYGYTF
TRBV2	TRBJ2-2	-	CASSRTPLGGGELFF
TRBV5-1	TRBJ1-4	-	CASGWGTGVEKLFF
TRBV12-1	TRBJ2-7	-	CAGGGRAHEQYF
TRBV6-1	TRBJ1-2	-	CASSAAASTQYGYTF
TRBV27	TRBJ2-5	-	CASSFKAVARETQYF
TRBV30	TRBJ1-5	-	CAWRLGNQPQHF
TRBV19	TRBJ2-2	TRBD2	CASTASGNTGELFF
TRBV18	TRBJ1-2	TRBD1	CASSPDRGAVGYGYTF
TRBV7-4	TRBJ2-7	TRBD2	CASSSEAGVKGEQYF
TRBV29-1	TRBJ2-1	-	CSVLQGSSYNEQFF
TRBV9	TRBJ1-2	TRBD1	CASREDESPGGNIYGYTF
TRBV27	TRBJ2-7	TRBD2	CASSRLLAMATPYEQYF
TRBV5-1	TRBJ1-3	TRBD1	CASSPRTGTFDGNTIYF
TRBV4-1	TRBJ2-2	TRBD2	CASSPTGTSSGELFF
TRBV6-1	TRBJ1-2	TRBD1	CATSGQLYGYTF
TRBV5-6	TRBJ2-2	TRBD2	CASSLLAAMNTGELFF
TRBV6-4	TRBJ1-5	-	CASRPAEAYPLQVHQPQHF
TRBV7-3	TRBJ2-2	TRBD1	CASSLGTGGGELFF
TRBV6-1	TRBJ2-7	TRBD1	CASGGQGTNEQYF
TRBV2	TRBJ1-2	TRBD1	CASSDRENYGYTF
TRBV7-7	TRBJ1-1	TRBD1	CASSSWTGGNTEAFF
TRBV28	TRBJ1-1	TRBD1	CASSRGTGGLNTEAFF
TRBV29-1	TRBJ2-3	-	CSADPERTQYF
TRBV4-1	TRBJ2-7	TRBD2	CASSRGLAGSEQYF
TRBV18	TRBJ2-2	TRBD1	CASSLRKRGTGTNTGELFF
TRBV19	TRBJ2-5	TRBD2	CASSVGLAGFQETQYF
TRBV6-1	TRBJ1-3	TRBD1	CASSRDRSSGNTIYF
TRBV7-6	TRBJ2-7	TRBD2	CASSLPGGNEQYF
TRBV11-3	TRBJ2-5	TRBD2	CASSLKGLASETQYF
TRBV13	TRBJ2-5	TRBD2	CASSSNGGGGTQYF
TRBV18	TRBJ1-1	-	CASSPLRQNTEAFF
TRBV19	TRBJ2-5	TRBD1	CASWEGGAETQYF
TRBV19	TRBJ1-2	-	CASRRQTQGLLYGYTF
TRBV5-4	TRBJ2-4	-	CASSSPAVTKNIQYF
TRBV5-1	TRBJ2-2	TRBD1	CASSPGQGIGTGELFF
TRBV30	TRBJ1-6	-	CAWSEDDNSPLHF
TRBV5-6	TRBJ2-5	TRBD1	CASSEGQGFGETQYF
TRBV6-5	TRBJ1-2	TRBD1	CASRADRAYGYTF
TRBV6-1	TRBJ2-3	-	CASSDAGLRTDTQYF
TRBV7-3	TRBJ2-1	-	CASSLNERMTGTINEQFF
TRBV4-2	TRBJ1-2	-	CASVASDYGYTF